This TCR beta chain was sequenced for a study of neurological immune-mediated disorders. General study findings and limits: The multiple sclerosis repertoire cluster had no clinical or MRI correlate. Expanded clones shared no identical CDR3 amino acid sequences across subjects, which suggested private TCR-beta repertoires in all groups.

CDR3 length: 15 residues. The germline CDR1 and CDR2 sequences are SQVTM and ANQGSEA. Trimming took 4 bases from V and 4 from J, leaving 17 bases between them. Template-switch 5'RACE cDNA synthesis added a 10-nucleotide unique molecular identifier. TCRdb re-called the 5' RACE reads through MiXCR, storing one row per CDR3 protein. The sample holds under 70,000 distinct CDR3 sequences; 4% to 6% are singletons and the top ten take roughly 2.8%. This clonotype was found many times. As yet, its antigen is unknown. The chain links TRBV29-1 to TRBJ2-4; no definite D call. This TCR was sampled from a woman in her thirties with multiple sclerosis. The specimen sequenced was PBMCs. The CDR3 DNA sequence: TGCAGCGTTGTCATGAGGCTCTACCAAAAAAACATTCAGTACTTC. Its protein product is CSVVMRLYQKNIQYF.